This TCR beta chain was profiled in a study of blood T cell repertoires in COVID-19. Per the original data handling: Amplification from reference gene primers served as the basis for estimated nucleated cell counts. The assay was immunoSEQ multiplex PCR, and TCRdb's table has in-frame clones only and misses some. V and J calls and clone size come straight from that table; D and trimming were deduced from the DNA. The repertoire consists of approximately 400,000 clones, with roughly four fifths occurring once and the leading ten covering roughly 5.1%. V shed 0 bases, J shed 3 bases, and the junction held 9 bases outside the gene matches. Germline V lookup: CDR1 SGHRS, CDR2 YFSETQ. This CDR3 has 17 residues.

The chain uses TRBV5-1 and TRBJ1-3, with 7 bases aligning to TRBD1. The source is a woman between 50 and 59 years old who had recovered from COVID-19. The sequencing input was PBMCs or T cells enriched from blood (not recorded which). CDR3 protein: CASSLVPPTGYGNTIYF. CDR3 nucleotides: TGCGCCAGCAGCTTGGTGCCCCCGACAGGGTATGGAAACACCATATATTTT.